This T cell receptor beta chain derives from a study of vaccination effects on CD4 cells after COVID-19. Study-wide points: In the late period after vaccination, infection- and vaccine-induced clones contracted markedly.

V lost 2 bases, J lost 4 bases, and 14 bases lay in between. The CDR3 is 15 residues long. Per germline, CDR1 SGHAT and CDR2 FQNNGV. Repertoires were generated with immunoSEQ multiplex PCR, while TCRdb's copy carries only in-frame clones and drops some. The sample consists of 23,000 or so clones, just under 75% of them appearing once. After expansion with viral peptide pools in the ViraFEST assay, antigen-specific CD4+ T cells were sequenced. CD4+ T cells were isolated after less than 13 days of culture. Each vaccine recipient was nucleocapsid antibody negative and had no prior SARS-CoV-2 infection. On day 3 and again on day 7, half the medium was replaced with IL-2 medium. About this clone itself: The antigen is not known.

This receptor was obtained from a human donor who received a COVID-19 vaccine. This specimen consisted of CD4+ T cells from PBMCs cultured with SARS-CoV-2 spike peptides, obtained before COVID-19 vaccination. This chain links TRBV11-2 with TRBJ1-2; D remains unclear. CDR3 DNA sequence: TGTGCCAGCAGCTTAAACTACGGTACTGGCTATGGCTACACCTTC. Translated: CASSLNYGTGYGYTF. Using reference TRBV11-2 and TRBJ1-2 for the parts outside the CDR3, the full variable domain is EAGVAQSPRYKIIEKRQSVAFWCNPISGHATLYWYQQILGQGPKLLIQFQNNGVVDDSQLPKDRFSAERLKGVDSTLKIQPAKLEDSAVYLCASSLNYGTGYGYTFGSGTRLTVV.